This T cell receptor (beta chain) originates from a study of OX40 agonist ivuxolimab in advanced cancers. Study at large: Participants, 70% to 90% male, averaged approximately 60 years of age, ranging from roughly 20 to 80.

For this clone: What it binds is unknown.

After removal of 6 bases from V and 2 bases from J, the junction contained 3 bases not matched to a gene. This CDR3 has 13 residues. The germline V gene has CDR1 MNHEY and CDR2 SVGAGI. Study-wide points: Patients who responded partially at 0.1-3.0 mg/kg showed clonal expansion ranking among the lowest. At doses 0.1 to 3.0 mg/kg, CD4+ and CD8+ clones expanded.

Samples were taken at baseline and on day 1 of cycles 4 and 7. Profiled with immunoSEQ multiplex PCR; TCRdb holds only in-frame clones, not every one. The sample holds more than 60,000 clones; 86% are singletons and the top ten take 0.99%. This specimen was CD4+ or CD8+ T cells sorted from blood, taken in a trial of the OX40 agonist ivuxolimab. The rearrangement uses TRBV6-5 and TRBJ2-5; 7 nucleotides match TRBD1. This TCR was recovered from an adult with an advanced solid tumor such as melanoma, head and neck, liver or kidney cancer. The chain's CDR3 is CASRDRPQETQYF. Written as DNA, the CDR3 is TGTGCCAGCAGGGACAGGCCACAAGAGACCCAGTACTTC.